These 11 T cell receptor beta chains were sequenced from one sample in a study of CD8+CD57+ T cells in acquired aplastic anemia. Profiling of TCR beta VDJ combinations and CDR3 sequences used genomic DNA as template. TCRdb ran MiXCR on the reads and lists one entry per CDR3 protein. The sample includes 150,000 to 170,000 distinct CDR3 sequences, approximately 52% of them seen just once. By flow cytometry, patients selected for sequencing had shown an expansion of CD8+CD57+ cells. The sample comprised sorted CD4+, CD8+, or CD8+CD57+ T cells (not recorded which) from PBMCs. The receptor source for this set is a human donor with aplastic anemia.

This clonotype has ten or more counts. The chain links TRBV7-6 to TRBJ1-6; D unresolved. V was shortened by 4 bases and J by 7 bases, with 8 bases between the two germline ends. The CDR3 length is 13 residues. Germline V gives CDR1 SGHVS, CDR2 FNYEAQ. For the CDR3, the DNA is TGTGCCAGCAGCTATGTGGTGAATTCACCCCTCCACTTT. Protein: CASSYVVNSPLHF.

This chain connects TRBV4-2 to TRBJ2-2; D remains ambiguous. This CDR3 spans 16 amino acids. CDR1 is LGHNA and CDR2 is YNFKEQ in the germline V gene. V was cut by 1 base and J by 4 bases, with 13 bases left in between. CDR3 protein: CASSQVATLGTGELFF. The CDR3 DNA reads TGTGCCAGCAGCCAAGTTGCTACCCTAGGCACCGGGGAGCTGTTTTTT.

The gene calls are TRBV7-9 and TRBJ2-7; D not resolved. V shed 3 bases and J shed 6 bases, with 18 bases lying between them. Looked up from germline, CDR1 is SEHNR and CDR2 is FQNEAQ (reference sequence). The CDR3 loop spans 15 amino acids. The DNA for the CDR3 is TGTGCCAGCAGCTTCGTTCGCTCGCAGGATTCCGAGCAGTACTTC. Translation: CASSFVRSQDSEQYF.

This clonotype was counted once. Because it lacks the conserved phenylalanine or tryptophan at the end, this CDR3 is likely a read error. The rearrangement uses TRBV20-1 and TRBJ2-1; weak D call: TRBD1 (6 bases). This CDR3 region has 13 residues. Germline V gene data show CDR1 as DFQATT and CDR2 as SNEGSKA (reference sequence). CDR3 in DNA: TGCGGTGCTAGAGGGACAAGGGATTGGGAGCAGTTCTCC. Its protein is CGARGTRDWEQFS.

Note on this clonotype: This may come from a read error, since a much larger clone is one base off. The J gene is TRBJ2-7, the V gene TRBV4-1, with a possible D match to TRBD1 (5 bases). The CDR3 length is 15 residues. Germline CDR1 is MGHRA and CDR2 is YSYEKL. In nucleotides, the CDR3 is TGCGCCAGCAGCCTCATAGACACAGGCGTATACGGGCAGTACTTC. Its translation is CASSLIDTGVYGQYF.

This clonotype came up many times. The CDR3 bases are TGTGCCAGCAGTCCACGGACAGGGCTGAACTACGAGCAGTACTTC. This sequence encodes CASSPRTGLNYEQYF. V usage is TRBV6-1 and J usage is TRBJ2-7; 8 nucleotides match TRBD1. Per germline, CDR1 MNHNS and CDR2 SASEGT. V lost 5 bases and J lost 3; bases outside the gene matches: 9. The CDR3 contains 15 residues.

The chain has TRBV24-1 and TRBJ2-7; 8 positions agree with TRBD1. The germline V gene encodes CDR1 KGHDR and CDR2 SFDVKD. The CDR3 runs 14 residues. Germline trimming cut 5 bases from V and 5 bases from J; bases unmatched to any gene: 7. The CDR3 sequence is CATSAGQDRDEQYF. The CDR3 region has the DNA TGTGCCACCAGTGCGGGACAGGATCGGGACGAGCAGTACTTC.

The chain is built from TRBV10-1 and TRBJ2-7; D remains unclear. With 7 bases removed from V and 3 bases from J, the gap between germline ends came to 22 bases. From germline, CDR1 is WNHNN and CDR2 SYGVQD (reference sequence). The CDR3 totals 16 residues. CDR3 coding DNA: TGCGCCAGCACAAGGAAACAGACTGCGGCCAACTACGAGCAGTACTTC. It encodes CASTRKQTAANYEQYF.

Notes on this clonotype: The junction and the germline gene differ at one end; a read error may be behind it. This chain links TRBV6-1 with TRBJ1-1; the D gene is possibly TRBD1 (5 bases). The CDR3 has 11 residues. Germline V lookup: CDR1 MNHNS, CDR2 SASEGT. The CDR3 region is CVSRVAGLDFF. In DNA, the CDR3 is TGTGTCAGCAGAGTGGCAGGGCTAGACTTCTTT.

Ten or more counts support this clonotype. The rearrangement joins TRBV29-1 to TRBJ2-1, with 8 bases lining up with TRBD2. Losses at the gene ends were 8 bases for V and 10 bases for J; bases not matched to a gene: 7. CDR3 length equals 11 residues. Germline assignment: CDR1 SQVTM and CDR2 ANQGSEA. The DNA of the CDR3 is TGCAGCCTAGAAGTAGCGGGGGAGCAGTTCTTC. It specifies CSLEVAGEQFF.

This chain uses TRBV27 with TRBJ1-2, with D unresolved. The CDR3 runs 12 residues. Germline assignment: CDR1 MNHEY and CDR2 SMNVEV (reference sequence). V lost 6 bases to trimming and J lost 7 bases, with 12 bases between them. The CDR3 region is CASSPYGGGYTF. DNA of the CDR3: TGTGCCAGCAGCCCCTACGGAGGTGGCTACACCTTC.